The 3 T cell receptor beta chains below come from one sample, sequenced in a study of T cells in Graves' hyperthyroidism and ophthalmopathy. Regions amplified from RNA transcripts were the TCR beta CDR3 regions. An initial round of RT-PCR targeting the TCR CDR3 relied on the HTBI primer set. In TCRdb, the multiplex PCR reads were re-called with MiXCR into one record per CDR3 protein. Among a few hundred thousand distinct CDR3 sequences listed, 40% to 55% were seen once. The sample was peripheral blood or thyroid tissue (not recorded which). These receptors all stem from a woman between 18 and 29 years old with Graves' hyperthyroidism.

This clonotype was seen at least ten times. The rearrangement joins TRBV14 to TRBJ2-5, with D perhaps TRBD2 (6 bases). The CDR3 has 17 amino acids. Germline values: CDR1 SGHDN, CDR2 FVKESK. The V and J ends lost 2 bases and 2 bases respectively, with 18 bases between them. The CDR3: CASSQLLNIAEQETQYF. In nucleotides, the CDR3 is TGTGCCAGCAGCCAACTACTTAATATAGCGGAGCAAGAGACCCAGTACTTC. The full variable domain, with the rest looked up from reference TRBV14 and TRBJ2-5, is EAGVTQFPSHSVIEKGQTVTLRCDPISGHDNLYWYRRVMGKEIKFLLHFVKESKQDESGMPNNRFLAERTGGTYSTLKVQPAELEDSGVYFCASSQLLNIAEQETQYFGPGTRLLVL.

At least ten counts were recorded for this clonotype. The CDR3 spells CATSTEQGEPGNTIYF. CDR3 nucleotide sequence: TGTGCCACCAGCACCGAGCAGGGCGAGCCTGGAAACACCATATATTTT. This chain uses TRBV15 with TRBJ1-3, with D tentatively TRBD1 (5 bases). Trimming cost V 4 bases and J 2 bases, with 15 bases left between them. Germline V lookup: CDR1 LNHNV, CDR2 YYDKDF (reference sequence). The CDR3 covers 16 residues.

A remark on this clonotype: Since a much larger clone is just one base distant, this may be a read error. The chain has TRBV6-1 and TRBJ1-5, with D uncertain. The CDR3 length is 15 residues. Germline values: CDR1 MNHNS, CDR2 SASEGT. The CDR3 DNA is TGTGCCAGCAGTTATACCAAGTATAGCGATCAGCCCCAGCATTTT. Translated, it gives CASSYTKYSDQPQHF.